This TCR beta chain came from a study of T cell responses to AZD1222 COVID-19 vaccine. Clones were sequenced by immunoSEQ multiplex PCR, and TCRdb holds only the in-frame ones, with some missing. The sample has roughly 150,000 clones, 90% to 95% seen once. Whole-study findings and limits: Rises in breadth and depth of Spike-specific TCRs came after two AZD1222 doses. AZD1222 recipients seropositive at baseline numbered only 5 to 7. Per reports, nearly half of all spike-specific TCRs target regions that are unmutated in variants.

Turning to this clone: What it binds is not known.

Sequenced here: peripheral blood, sampled on day 0 of AZD1222 vaccination. The receptor comes from an adult in good health.

Here the CDR3 reads CASSQSLNTEAFF. Here the CDR3 DNA reads TGTGCCAGCAGCCAAAGCCTGAACACTGAAGCTTTCTTT. The chain links TRBV4-2 to TRBJ1-1; no firm D call. The germline gives CDR1 LGHNA, CDR2 YNFKEQ. V was shortened by 2 bases and J by 0 bases, with 4 bases between the two germline ends. The CDR3 extends over 13 amino acids.